These 25 T cell receptor beta chains originate from one sample sequenced in a study of blood T cell repertoires in COVID-19 (dated by TCRdb to the early 2020s). Libraries were prepared through the immunoSEQ multiplex PCR assay. TCRdb re-hosts the immuneACCESS table, in-frame sequences only. Its copies lack some clones; in the studies checked, an unresolved V gene accounts for under half of them, and the cause for the rest is not known. The sample has more than 250,000 clones on record, 83% of them singletons. Roughly 4.6% of the sample is taken by the ten largest. What was sequenced was peripheral blood. These receptors were taken from a man aged 55 to 70 who had recovered from COVID-19.

This chain links TRBV18 with TRBJ2-2; TRBD2 might be the D (5 bases). The CDR3 is 13 residues long. V lost 8 bases and J lost 0, with 7 bases in between. Per germline, CDR1 KGHSH and CDR2 LQKENI. This chain's CDR3 is CASRGSNTGELFF. The DNA for the CDR3 is TGTGCCAGCCGGGGATCGAACACCGGGGAGCTGTTTTTT.

This sequence joins TRBV28 and TRBJ1-5, with a tentative D call TRBD1 (6 bases). CDR3 size: 14 residues. Germline CDR1 reads MDHEN; CDR2 reads SYDVKM. V lost 5 bases and J 5 bases, leaving 13 bases between the germline ends. In DNA, the CDR3 is TGTGCCAGCAGTGGGTGGGGGCCCGATCAGCCCCAGCATTTT. This codes for CASSGWGPDQPQHF.

CDR3 amino acids: CASSPRGGTEAFF. In nucleotides, the CDR3 is TGTGCCAGCAGCCCGCGGGGTGGCACTGAAGCTTTCTTT. The rearrangement uses TRBV9 and TRBJ1-1; D unresolved. This CDR3 comprises 13 residues. V dropped 4 bases and J dropped 4 bases, with 11 bases sitting between them. The germline CDR1 and CDR2 sequences are SGDLS and YYNGEE.

The CDR3 DNA reads TGTGCCAGCAGTGAAGGGACTAGCGGATACAATGAGCAGTTCTTC. It encodes CASSEGTSGYNEQFF. This chain connects TRBV2 to TRBJ2-1; TRBD2 matches 10 bases. There are 15 residues in the CDR3. CDR1 SNHLY and CDR2 FYNNEI come from the germline V gene. V shed 1 base, J shed 4 bases, and the junction held 1 base outside the gene matches.

This clone appeared once. This rearrangement joins TRBV4-1 to TRBJ2-3, with 9 bases fitting TRBD2. From germline, CDR1 is MGHRA and CDR2 YSYEKL. CDR3 length: 16 amino acids. J lost 9 bases, V lost 4 bases, and 14 bases had no gene match. The CDR3 sequence is CASSLPGTSSSETQYF. As DNA, the CDR3 is TGCGCCAGCAGCCTACCCGGGACTAGCTCGTCCGAGACGCAGTATTTT.

This clone was detected once. The chain has TRBV5-1 and TRBJ2-1; 8 nucleotides match TRBD2. Germline loops: CDR1 SGHRS, CDR2 YFSETQ. The J segment lost 10 bases and the V segment lost 4 bases, leaving 16 bases of the junction unmatched. The CDR3 consists of 16 residues. CDR3 in DNA: TGCGCCAGCAGCATCAGCGGGGGCGGTGGGGATGTGGAGCAGTTCTTC. Amino acids: CASSISGGGGDVEQFF. Full variable domain (missing parts from reference TRBV5-1 and TRBJ2-1): KAGVTQTPRYLIKTRGQQVTLSCSPISGHRSVSWYQQTPGQGLQFLFEYFSETQRNKGNFPGRFSGRQFSNSRSEMNVSTLELGDSALYLCASSISGGGGDVEQFFGPGTRLTVL.

This sequence joins TRBV15 and TRBJ2-6; D perhaps matches TRBD1 (5 bases). The CDR3 is made up of 19 amino acids. The germline V gene has CDR1 LNHNV and CDR2 YYDKDF (reference sequence). With 1 base removed from V and 0 bases from J, the gap between germline ends came to 16 bases. For the CDR3, the DNA is TGTGCCACCAGCAGAGCCCCACCAGGGCCCGGCTCTGGGGCCAACGTCCTGACTTTC. It is translated as CATSRAPPGPGSGANVLTF.

V and J are TRBV6-6 and TRBJ1-1; 9 bases fit TRBD1. The CDR3 has 15 amino acids. V lost 6 bases to trimming and J lost 6 bases; unmatched junction nucleotides: 11. Germline CDR1 reads MNHNY; CDR2 reads SVGAGI (reference sequence). CDR3 DNA: TGTGCCAGCAGAGTTGTAATGGACAGGGGTTCTGAAGCTTTCTTT. Translated, it gives CASRVVMDRGSEAFF.

This CDR3 reads CSVDGGTGLFF. The CDR3 DNA sequence: TGCAGCGTTGATGGCGGGACAGGACTGTTTTTT. The genes are TRBV29-1 and TRBJ1-4; 8 bases are shared with TRBD1. The CDR3 totals 11 residues. Trimming cost V 3 bases and J 13 bases; bases outside gene matches: 4. CDR1 is SQVTM, CDR2 ANQGSEA, per germline.

The rearrangement links TRBV7-2 to TRBJ1-2, with no clear D. Germline V lookup: CDR1 SGHTA, CDR2 FQGNSA. The CDR3 runs 14 residues. V lost 0 bases and J 4 bases, leaving 9 bases between the germline ends. Written as DNA, the CDR3 is TGTGCCAGCAGCTTAGCCGAGGCTGGCTATGGCTACACCTTC. Translation gives CASSLAEAGYGYTF. The entire variable domain, with the rest obtained from reference TRBV7-2 and TRBJ1-2, is as follows: GAGVSQSPSNKVTEKGKDVELRCDPISGHTALYWYRQSLGQGLEFLIYFQGNSAPDKSGLPSDRFSAERTGGSVSTLTIQRTQQEDSAVYLCASSLAEAGYGYTFGSGTRLTVV.

The gene calls are TRBV6-5 and TRBJ1-1, with 7 bases aligning to TRBD1. CDR3 length: 14 amino acids. The ends lost 4 bases at V and 5 bases at J; junction bases unmatched: 7. CDR1 and CDR2 from the germline V gene are MNHEY and SVGAGI. CDR3 protein: CASSWDRLRTEAFF. The CDR3 DNA sequence: TGTGCCAGCAGTTGGGACAGACTTAGGACTGAAGCTTTCTTT.

The V gene is TRBV11-2, the J gene TRBJ2-1; 8 nucleotides line up with TRBD2. The CDR3 covers 16 residues. Germline V gene lookup returns CDR1 SGHAT and CDR2 FQNNGV. Trimming cost V 3 bases and J 5 bases; bases outside gene matches: 9. CDR3 nucleotide sequence: TGTGCCAGCAGCTTGGGTGCGGGGGGCAGGAACAATGAGCAGTTCTTC. Encoded protein: CASSLGAGGRNNEQFF.

The chain couples TRBV18 to TRBJ1-1, with D perhaps matching TRBD1 (6 bases). The CDR3 is 14 residues long. Germline lookup yields CDR1 KGHSH and CDR2 LQKENI. The V and J ends lost 1 base and 5 bases respectively, with 11 bases between them. CDR3 sequence (DNA): TGTGCCAGCTCACCACAGAGGGGGGGGACTGAAGCTTTCTTT. Translated: CASSPQRGGTEAFF.

The chain couples TRBV7-6 to TRBJ2-2; a weak D match, TRBD1 (6 bases). The CDR3 covers 14 residues. Germline V gives CDR1 SGHVS, CDR2 FNYEAQ. The V end lost 4 bases, the J end lost 4 bases, and 10 bases lay between the germline ends. CDR3 region: CASSSTGSTGELFF. The DNA of the CDR3 is TGTGCCAGCAGCTCGACAGGATCCACCGGGGAGCTGTTTTTT.

This chain joins TRBV7-3 and TRBJ1-1; D is perhaps TRBD1 (6 bases). CDR1 is SGHTA, CDR2 FQGTGA, per germline. The length of the CDR3 is 11 residues. Trimming removed 5 bases from V and 7 bases from J, with 8 bases in between. CDR3 in amino acids: CASSQGGEAFF. DNA of the CDR3: TGTGCCAGCAGCCAAGGGGGTGAAGCTTTCTTT.

The chain links TRBV7-2 to TRBJ1-1, with a weak D call TRBD1 (6 bases). CDR3 length equals 13 residues. Germline V lookup: CDR1 SGHTA, CDR2 FQGNSA. Trimming pared 6 bases from V and 6 bases from J, leaving 14 bases between. The CDR3 DNA reads as TGTGCCAGCAGTCTTCAGGGGCTCGCTGAAGCTTTCTTT. Translation: CASSLQGLAEAFF. Together with reference TRBV7-2 and TRBJ1-1, the CDR3 gives the full variable domain: GAGVSQSPSNKVTEKGKDVELRCDPISGHTALYWYRQSLGQGLEFLIYFQGNSAPDKSGLPSDRFSAERTGGSVSTLTIQRTQQEDSAVYLCASSLQGLAEAFFGQGTRLTVV.

The chain joins TRBV14 to TRBJ1-6; tentatively, D is TRBD1 (6 bases). The V gene's germline CDR1 is SGHDN and CDR2 FVKESK. The CDR3 covers 15 residues. The ends were cut back, 3 bases at V and 4 bases at J, with 10 bases in the middle. As DNA, the CDR3 is TGTGCCAGCAGCCACGACAGGTCTTATAATTCACCCCTCCACTTT. Protein product: CASSHDRSYNSPLHF.

The chain uses TRBV12-3 or TRBV12-4 and TRBJ1-2; maybe TRBD1 (5 bases). There are 13 residues in the CDR3. The germline V and J ends were trimmed by 4 bases and 3 bases, with 9 bases remaining between them. CDR3 in amino acids: CASSSRVYYGYTF. The CDR3, as DNA: TGTGCCAGCAGTTCCAGGGTTTACTATGGCTACACCTTC.

This clone was seen a few times. The chain couples TRBV9 to TRBJ2-2, with D possibly being TRBD1 (5 bases). The germline V and J ends were trimmed by 0 bases and 7 bases, with 10 bases remaining between them. CDR1 SGDLS and CDR2 YYNGEE come from the germline V gene. The CDR3 consists of 14 residues. The CDR3 sequence is CASSVAQGGGELFF. The CDR3 coding sequence is TGTGCCAGCAGCGTAGCCCAGGGCGGCGGGGAGCTGTTTTTT. The full variable domain, with the rest looked up from reference TRBV9 and TRBJ2-2, is DSGVTQTPKHLITATGQRVTLRCSPRSGDLSVYWYQQSLDQGLQFLIQYYNGEERAKGNILERFSAQQFPDLHSELNLSSLELGDSALYFCASSVAQGGGELFFGEGSRLTVL.

This clone has more than one count but fewer than ten. The chain employs TRBV6-6 and TRBJ2-7, with TRBD1 identical over 9 bases. From germline, CDR1 is MNHNY and CDR2 SVGAGI (reference sequence). V shed 7 bases, J shed 4 bases, and the junction held 8 bases outside the gene matches. The CDR3 has 14 amino acids. The CDR3 DNA sequence: TGTGCCAGCAACCCGGGACAGGGTACGTACGAGCAGTACTTC. The encoded protein is CASNPGQGTYEQYF.

The J gene is TRBJ2-5, the V gene TRBV28; 8 nucleotides agree with TRBD2. Germline trimming cut 2 bases from V and 5 bases from J; bases unmatched to any gene: 7. This CDR3 is built from 15 residues. Germline-derived CDR1 and CDR2 are MDHEN and SYDVKM. The CDR3 is CASSLRGGPGETQYF. The CDR3 DNA reads as TGTGCCAGCAGTTTACGGGGGGGCCCCGGGGAGACCCAGTACTTC.

The chain has TRBV7-2 and TRBJ1-4, with D hard to call. CDR3 size: 15 residues. V gave up 2 bases and J gave up 0 bases, with 7 bases separating them. Per the germline V gene, CDR1 is SGHTA and CDR2 is FQGNSA. The CDR3 nucleotides read TGTGCCAGCAGCTTATTGGCAGCAACTAATGAAAAACTGTTTTTT. As protein: CASSLLAATNEKLFF.

This chain links TRBV29-1 with TRBJ2-1, with TRBD2 matching over 11 bases. Germline CDR1 SQVTM, CDR2 ANQGSEA. V shed 7 bases and J 6 bases; nucleotides not matched to a gene: 17. The CDR3 is 17 amino acids. The CDR3 reads CSARRGSGRALINEQFF. CDR3 nucleotide sequence: TGCAGCGCCCGAAGGGGTAGCGGGAGGGCCTTAATCAATGAGCAGTTCTTC.

V is TRBV2 and J is TRBJ1-1; 7 bases agree with TRBD1. Germline V gives CDR1 SNHLY, CDR2 FYNNEI. The CDR3 runs 13 residues. The V gene end was trimmed by 6 bases and the J gene end by 4 bases; junction bases not matched to a gene: 5. CDR3 coding DNA: TGTGCCAGCAGACCCAGGGGGACCACTGAAGCTTTCTTT. Protein: CASRPRGTTEAFF.

The chain has TRBV6-5 and TRBJ2-1; the match to TRBD2 covers 7 bases. Germline CDR1 MNHEY, CDR2 SVGAGI. The CDR3 runs 12 residues. Trimming at V came to 6 bases and at J to 9 bases, leaving 5 bases not matched to a gene. CDR3 nucleotides: TGTGCCAGCAGCGCCTGGGAGGGTGAGCAGTTCTTC. Protein product: CASSAWEGEQFF.